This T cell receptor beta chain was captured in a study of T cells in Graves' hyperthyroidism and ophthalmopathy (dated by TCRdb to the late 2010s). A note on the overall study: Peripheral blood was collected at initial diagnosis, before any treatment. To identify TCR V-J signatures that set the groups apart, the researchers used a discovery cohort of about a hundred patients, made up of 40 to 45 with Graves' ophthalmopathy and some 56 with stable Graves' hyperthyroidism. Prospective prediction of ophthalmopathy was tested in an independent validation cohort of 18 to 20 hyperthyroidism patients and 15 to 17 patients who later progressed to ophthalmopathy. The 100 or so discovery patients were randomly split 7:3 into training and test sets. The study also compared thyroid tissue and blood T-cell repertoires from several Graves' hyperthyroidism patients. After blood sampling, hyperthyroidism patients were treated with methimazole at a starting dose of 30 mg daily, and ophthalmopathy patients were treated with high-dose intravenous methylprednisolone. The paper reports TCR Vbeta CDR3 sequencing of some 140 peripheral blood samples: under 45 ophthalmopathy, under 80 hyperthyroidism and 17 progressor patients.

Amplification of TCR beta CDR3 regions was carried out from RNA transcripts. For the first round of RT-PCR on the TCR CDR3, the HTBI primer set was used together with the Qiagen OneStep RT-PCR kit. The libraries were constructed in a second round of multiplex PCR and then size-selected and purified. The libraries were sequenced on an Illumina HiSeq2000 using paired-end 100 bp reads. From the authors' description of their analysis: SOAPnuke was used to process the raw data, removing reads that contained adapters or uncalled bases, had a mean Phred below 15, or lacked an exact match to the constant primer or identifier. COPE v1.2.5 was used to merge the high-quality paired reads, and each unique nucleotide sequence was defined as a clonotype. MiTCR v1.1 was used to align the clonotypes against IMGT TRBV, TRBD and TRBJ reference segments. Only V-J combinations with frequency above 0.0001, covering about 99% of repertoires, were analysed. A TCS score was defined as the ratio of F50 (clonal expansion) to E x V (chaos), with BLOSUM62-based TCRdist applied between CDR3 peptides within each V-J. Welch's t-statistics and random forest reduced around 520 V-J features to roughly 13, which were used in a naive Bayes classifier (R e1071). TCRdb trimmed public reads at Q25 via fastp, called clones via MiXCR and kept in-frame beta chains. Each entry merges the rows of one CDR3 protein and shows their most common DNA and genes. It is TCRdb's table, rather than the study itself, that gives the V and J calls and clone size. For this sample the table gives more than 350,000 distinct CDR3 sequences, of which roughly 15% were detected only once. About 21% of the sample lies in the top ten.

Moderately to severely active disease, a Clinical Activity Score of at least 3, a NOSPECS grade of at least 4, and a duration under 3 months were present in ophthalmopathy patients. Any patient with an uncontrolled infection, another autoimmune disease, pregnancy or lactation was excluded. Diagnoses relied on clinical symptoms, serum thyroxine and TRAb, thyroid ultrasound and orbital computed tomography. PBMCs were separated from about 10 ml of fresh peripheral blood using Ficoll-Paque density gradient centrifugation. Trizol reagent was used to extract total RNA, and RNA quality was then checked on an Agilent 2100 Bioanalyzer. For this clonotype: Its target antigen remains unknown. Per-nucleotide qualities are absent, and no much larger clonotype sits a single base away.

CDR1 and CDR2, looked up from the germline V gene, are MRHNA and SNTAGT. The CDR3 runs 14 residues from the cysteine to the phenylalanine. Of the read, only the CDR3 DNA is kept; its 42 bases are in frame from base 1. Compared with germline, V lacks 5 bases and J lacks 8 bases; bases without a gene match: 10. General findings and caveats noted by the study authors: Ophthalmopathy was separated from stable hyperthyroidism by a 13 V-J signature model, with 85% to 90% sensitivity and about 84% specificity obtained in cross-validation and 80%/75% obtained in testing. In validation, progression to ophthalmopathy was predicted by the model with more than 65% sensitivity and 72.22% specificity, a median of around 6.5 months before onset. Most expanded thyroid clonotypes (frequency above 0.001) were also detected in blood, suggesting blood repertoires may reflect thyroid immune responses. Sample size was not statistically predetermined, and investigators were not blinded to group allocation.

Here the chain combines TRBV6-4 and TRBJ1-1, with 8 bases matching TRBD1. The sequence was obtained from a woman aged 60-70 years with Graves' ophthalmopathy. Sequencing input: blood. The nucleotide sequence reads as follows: TGTGCCAGCAGTCAGGACAGGGACCTCTCAGAAGCTTTCTTT. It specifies CASSQDRDLSEAFF.